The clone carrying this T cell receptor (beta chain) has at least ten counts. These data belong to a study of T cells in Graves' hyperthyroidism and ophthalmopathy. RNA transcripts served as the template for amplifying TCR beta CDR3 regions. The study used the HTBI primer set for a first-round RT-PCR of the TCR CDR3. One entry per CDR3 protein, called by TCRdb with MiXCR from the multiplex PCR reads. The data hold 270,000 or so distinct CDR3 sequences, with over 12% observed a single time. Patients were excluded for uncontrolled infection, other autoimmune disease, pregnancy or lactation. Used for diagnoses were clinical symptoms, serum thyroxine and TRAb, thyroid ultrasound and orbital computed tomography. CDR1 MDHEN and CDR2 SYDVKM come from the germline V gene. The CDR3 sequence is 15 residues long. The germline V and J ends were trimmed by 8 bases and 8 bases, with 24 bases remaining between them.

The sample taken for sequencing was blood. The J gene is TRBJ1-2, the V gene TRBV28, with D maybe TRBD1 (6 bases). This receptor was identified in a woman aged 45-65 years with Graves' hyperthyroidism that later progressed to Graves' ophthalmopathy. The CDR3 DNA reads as TGTGCCAGCTTATCCTCTGTGGGGGGCCGTCTGGGCTACACCTTC. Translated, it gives CASLSSVGGRLGYTF.